A single sample gave rise to the 14 T cell receptor beta chains below, sequenced in a study of molecular identifiers for immune sequencing clone quantification. TCRdb recomputed calls from the PCR reads with MiXCR, one row per CDR3 protein. The table lists about 320,000 distinct CDR3 sequences, 24% of them singletons. Sequencing used naive CD8+ T cells from blood, with Jurkat cell RNA spiked in. As to subset: FACS-sorted CD8+CD4-CCR7+CD45RA+ naive T cells. Every receptor here comes from a human donor in good health. Some libraries in this study had Jurkat cell RNA spiked in.

This clonotype was seen only a few times. The chain couples TRBV19 to TRBJ2-3; the D is unclear. This CDR3 spans 14 amino acids. Trimming stripped 4 bases from V and 5 bases from J, with 13 bases between. Looked up from germline, CDR1 is LNHDA and CDR2 is SQIVND (reference sequence). The chain's CDR3 is CASSNGWAGDTQYF. The CDR3 DNA reads as TGTGCCAGTAGTAACGGGTGGGCCGGAGATACGCAGTATTTT.

The table lists this clonotype with a few counts. This rearrangement joins TRBV2 to TRBJ2-7; possibly TRBD1 for D (6 bases). Germline values: CDR1 SNHLY, CDR2 FYNNEI. Trimming took off 6 bases at V and 2 bases at J, with 17 bases between the two ends. The length of the CDR3 is 15 residues. CDR3 loop: CASRGSTGFPYEQYF. CDR3 nucleotide sequence: TGTGCCAGCAGGGGGTCAACAGGGTTCCCCTACGAGCAGTACTTC.

This clonotype was seen once. Sequence at one end of the junction differs from germline and may be a read error. The chain is built from TRBV24-1 and TRBJ1-1; TRBD1 matches 7 bases. The CDR3 spans 16 residues. CDR1 and CDR2 (germline): KGHDR, SFDVKD. The CDR3 DNA reads TGTGCCACCAGTGCCGCGGACCACAGGGGTAACACTGAAGCTCTCTTT. Protein: CATSAADHRGNTEALF.

The V gene is TRBV12-3 or TRBV12-4, the J gene TRBJ1-1; D may be TRBD1 (6 bases). The CDR3 totals 15 residues. The ends were cut back, 2 bases at V and 5 bases at J, with 15 bases in the middle. For the CDR3, the DNA is TGTGCCAGCAGTTTATCAACAGGGAGGTGGACTGAAGCTTTCTTT. The encoded protein is CASSLSTGRWTEAFF.

A few counts support this clonotype. This rearrangement joins TRBV5-1 to TRBJ2-1; D possibly uses TRBD1 or TRBD2 (6 bases each). The germline gives CDR1 SGHRS, CDR2 YFSETQ. V was trimmed by 3 bases and J by 9 bases, leaving 19 bases between them. The CDR3 has 15 residues. CDR3 sequence reads: CASSWGAGVQSEQFF. The CDR3 nucleotides read TGCGCCAGCAGCTGGGGGGCAGGAGTTCAGTCTGAGCAGTTCTTC. Filled out from reference TRBV5-1 and TRBJ2-1, the complete variable domain reads KAGVTQTPRYLIKTRGQQVTLSCSPISGHRSVSWYQQTPGQGLQFLFEYFSETQRNKGNFPGRFSGRQFSNSRSEMNVSTLELGDSALYLCASSWGAGVQSEQFFGPGTRLTVL.

This clonotype was found a few times. The rearrangement joins TRBV24-1 to TRBJ2-1; a possible D gene is TRBD2 (5 bases). The CDR3 runs 13 residues. The germline V and J ends were trimmed by 10 bases and 0 bases, with 9 bases remaining between them. In germline, CDR1 is KGHDR, CDR2 SFDVKD. The CDR3 DNA is TGTGCCACGACGGGGTCCTCCTACAATGAGCAGTTCTTC. It translates to CATTGSSYNEQFF.

This clonotype turned up a few times. CDR3 DNA sequence: TGTGCCAGTAGTTTCAGACAGGACCCCGGAGATACGCAGTATTTT. Amino acid sequence: CASSFRQDPGDTQYF. This chain links TRBV19 with TRBJ2-3; TRBD1 is a possible D gene (6 bases). Germline loops: CDR1 LNHDA, CDR2 SQIVND (reference sequence). CDR3 length: 15 amino acids. V gave up 5 bases and J gave up 5 bases, with 17 bases separating them.

Many counts were recorded for this clonotype. The chain combines TRBV20-1 with TRBJ2-3; 9 bases are a match to TRBD2. The CDR3 covers 14 residues. Germline-derived CDR1 and CDR2 are DFQATT and SNEGSKA (reference sequence). J gave up 5 bases and V 7 bases, and 10 bases lay outside the gene matches. The CDR3 sequence: CSVKYSGSLDTQYF. Here the CDR3 DNA reads TGCAGTGTCAAATATAGCGGGAGTTTAGATACGCAGTATTTT.

This chain links TRBV12-3 or TRBV12-4 with TRBJ2-1; either TRBD1 or TRBD2 may fit D (5 bases each). The CDR3 loop spans 15 amino acids. V lost 6 bases to trimming and J lost 0 bases, with 12 bases between them. In nucleotides, the CDR3 is TGTGCCAGCAGGGGGGACGGCAGCTCCTACAATGAGCAGTTCTTC. Protein sequence: CASRGDGSSYNEQFF.

The sample holds many counts of this clonotype. This chain uses TRBV10-2 with TRBJ1-1; D is undetermined. This CDR3 is 13 amino acids long. CDR1 and CDR2 (germline): WSHSY, SAAADI. V lost 2 bases to trimming and J lost 4 bases, with 8 bases between them. The CDR3: CASSELGVTEAFF. The CDR3 DNA sequence: TGCGCCAGCAGTGAGCTGGGAGTCACTGAAGCTTTCTTT.

This clonotype was recorded many times. This chain uses TRBV6-5 with TRBJ1-5, with D possibly matching TRBD1 (6 bases). Germline assignment: CDR1 MNHEY and CDR2 SVGAGI. This CDR3 is 15 amino acids long. Trimming stripped 6 bases from V and 2 bases from J, with 14 bases between. For the CDR3, the DNA is TGTGCCAGCAGACCGTACAGGGAGGGCAATCAGCCCCAGCATTTT. Translation: CASRPYREGNQPQHF.

This clonotype has at least ten counts. DNA for the CDR3: TGTGCCAGCAGTTACCGACCGGGATACGAGCAGTACTTC. Protein product: CASSYRPGYEQYF. V is TRBV6-5 and J is TRBJ2-7; weak D call: TRBD2 (5 bases). Germline CDR1 is MNHEY and CDR2 is SVGAGI. The CDR3 spans 13 residues. The ends were cut back, 2 bases at V and 4 bases at J, with 9 bases in the middle.

This clonotype was recorded only once. The chain links TRBV12-3 or TRBV12-4 to TRBJ2-5; a possible D gene is TRBD2 (7 bases). The V end was cut by 2 bases, the J end by 5 bases, with 18 bases between. The length of the CDR3 is 16 residues. CDR3 sequence reads: CASSLFRGAPPETQYF. Here the CDR3 DNA reads TGTGCCAGCAGTTTATTCCGGGGGGCCCCCCCGGAGACCCAGTACTTC.

This clonotype has a count of ten or more. V gene TRBV11-2 combines with J gene TRBJ2-1, with 7 bases identical to TRBD1. The germline V gene encodes CDR1 SGHAT and CDR2 FQNNGV. CDR3 length: 12 residues. Unmatched junction bases numbered 3, after V lost 4 bases and J lost 9 bases. CDR3 protein: CASSSRTGEQFF. The CDR3 coding sequence is TGTGCCAGCAGCTCGAGGACAGGTGAGCAGTTCTTC.